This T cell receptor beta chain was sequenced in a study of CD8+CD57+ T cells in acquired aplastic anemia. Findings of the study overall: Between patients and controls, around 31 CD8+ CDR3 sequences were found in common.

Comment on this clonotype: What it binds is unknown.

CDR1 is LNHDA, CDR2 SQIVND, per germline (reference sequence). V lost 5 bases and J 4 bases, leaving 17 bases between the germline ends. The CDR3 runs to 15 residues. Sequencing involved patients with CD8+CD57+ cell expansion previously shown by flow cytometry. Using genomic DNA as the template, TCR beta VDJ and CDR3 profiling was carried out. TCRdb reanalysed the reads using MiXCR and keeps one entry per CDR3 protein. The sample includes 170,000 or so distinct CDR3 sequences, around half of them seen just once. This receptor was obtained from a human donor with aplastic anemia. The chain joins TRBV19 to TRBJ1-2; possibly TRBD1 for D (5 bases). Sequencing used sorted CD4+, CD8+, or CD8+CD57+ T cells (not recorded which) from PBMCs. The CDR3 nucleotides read TGTGCCAGTAGTCGCTTAGGGACGCTCATCTATGGCTACACCTTC. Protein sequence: CASSRLGTLIYGYTF.